The clone carrying this T cell receptor beta chain was detected only a few times. Antigen: not known. This specimen comes from a study of identical twins. Study-wide results and limits: Within cord blood, abundant beta clonotypes carried fewer insertions, but memory repertoires showed no such trend.

This CDR3 is built from 12 residues. Between the trimmed V and J ends, which lost 8 bases and 8 bases, there was a span of 13 bases. The germline V gene has CDR1 MNHNY and CDR2 SVGAGI (reference sequence). TCRdb re-called the 5' RACE reads with MiXCR, one entry per CDR3 protein. Seen here are roughly 220,000 distinct CDR3 sequences, approximately 5.9% observed once, and the top ten hold about 14%. These data are also associated with another study on T cells expressing NK-cell markers. That report adds: Sorted CD3+CD56+NKG2C+, CD3+CD56+NKG2C- and CD3+CD56-NKG2C+ T cells provided the TCR beta repertoires. Seven of the eight sequenced donors were classified as HCMV-seropositive, and one was classified as seronegative.

Sequences were obtained from CD8+ T cells sorted from blood. The TCR sequence derives from a woman aged 18-29 years in good health. The J gene is TRBJ2-1, the V gene TRBV6-6; possibly TRBD2 for D (6 bases). This CDR3 reads CASGRGEDEQFF. As DNA, the CDR3 is TGTGCCAGCGGGCGCGGGGAGGATGAGCAGTTCTTC.